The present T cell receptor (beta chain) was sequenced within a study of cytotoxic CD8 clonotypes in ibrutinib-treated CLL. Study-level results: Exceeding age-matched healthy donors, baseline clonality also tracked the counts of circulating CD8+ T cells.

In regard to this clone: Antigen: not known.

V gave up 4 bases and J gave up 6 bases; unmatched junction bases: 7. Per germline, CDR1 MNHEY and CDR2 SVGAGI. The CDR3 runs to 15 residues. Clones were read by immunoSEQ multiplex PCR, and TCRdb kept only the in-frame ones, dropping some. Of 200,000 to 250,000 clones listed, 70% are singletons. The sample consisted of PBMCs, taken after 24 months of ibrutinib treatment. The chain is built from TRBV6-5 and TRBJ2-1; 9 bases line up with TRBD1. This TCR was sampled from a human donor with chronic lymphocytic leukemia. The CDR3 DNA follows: TGTGCCAGCAGTTGGGGGACAGGGTTTGGCAATGAGCAGTTCTTC. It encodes CASSWGTGFGNEQFF.